The source of this TCR beta chain is a study of blood T cell repertoires in COVID-19. In the original workflow: By means of reference gene primer amplification, nucleated cell counts were estimated. The repertoire was sequenced with immunoSEQ multiplex PCR; TCRdb's copy has only in-frame clones and lacks some. V, J and clone size are those of that table, while D and trimming were read from the DNA. The sample carries over 250,000 clones, around 91% recorded once. The CDR3 consists of 14 residues. Germline V gene lookup returns CDR1 SNHLY and CDR2 FYNNEI. The V segment lost 5 bases and the J segment 5 bases; nucleotides outside the gene matches: 5.

This sequence joins TRBV2 and TRBJ2-7; the match to TRBD1 covers 11 bases. This sequence was found in a woman aged 55-70 years with acute or convalescent COVID-19. Sequences were obtained from peripheral blood. CDR3 nucleotide sequence: TGTGCCAGCAGTTGGGACAGGGGGAGCGACGAGCAGTACTTC. This encodes CASSWDRGSDEQYF.